These 21 T cell receptor beta chains were sequenced from one sample in a study of cytomegalovirus exposure and HLA in healthy donors. Both 60 Vbeta primers and 13 Jbeta primers went into the PCR. Profiled with immunoSEQ multiplex PCR; TCRdb holds only in-frame clones, not every one. Of approximately 130,000 clones in the sample, 70% to 90% were seen once. Input material: PBMCs. The receptors originated from a woman aged 40 to 50 in good health and CMV-seropositive.

This clone was found a few times. The chain uses TRBV6-1 and TRBJ2-5; D is uncertain. This CDR3 has 15 amino acids. In germline, CDR1 is MNHNS, CDR2 SASEGT. V was clipped by 6 bases and J by 2 bases, with 16 bases between them. The CDR3 loop reads CASRLLLSGQETQYF. In DNA form, the CDR3 reads TGTGCCAGCAGACTACTACTCTCCGGTCAAGAGACCCAGTACTTC.

The J gene is TRBJ1-1, the V gene TRBV6-4; a weak D match, TRBD1 (6 bases). The CDR3 has 14 amino acids. Trimming took off 6 bases at V and 1 base at J, with 12 bases between the two ends. The germline V gene encodes CDR1 MRHNA and CDR2 SNTAGT. CDR3 residues: CASRDRGGNTEAFF. CDR3 in DNA: TGTGCCAGCAGAGATAGGGGGGGGAACACTGAAGCTTTCTTT.

The chain couples TRBV5-6 to TRBJ2-5; tentative D call: TRBD1 (6 bases). The DNA matches TRBJ2-7 better at its end, which makes the J call doubtful. The CDR3 length is 14 residues. The germline V gene encodes CDR1 SGHDT and CDR2 YYEEEE. Here the CDR3 reads CASSLNRAPYEQYF. The CDR3 bases are TGTGCCAGCAGCTTGAACAGGGCCCCCTACGAGCAGTACTTC.

This chain connects TRBV2 to TRBJ1-2; no definite D call. Per the germline V gene, CDR1 is SNHLY and CDR2 is FYNNEI. The V gene lost 2 bases and the J gene lost 8 bases, with 12 bases spanning the gap. There are 13 residues in the CDR3. The CDR3 reads CASSESGVGGYTF. The CDR3 DNA reads TGTGCCAGCAGTGAATCCGGGGTCGGAGGCTACACCTTC.

V usage is TRBV5-8 and J usage is TRBJ2-5; 7 nucleotides match TRBD1. This CDR3 has 13 residues. The ends lost 8 bases at V and 2 bases at J; junction bases unmatched: 6. Germline V lookup: CDR1 SGHTS, CDR2 YDEGEE. DNA of the CDR3: TGTGCCAGTGCCGTGGACAGGCAAGAGACCCAGTACTTC. Protein: CASAVDRQETQYF.

This clone appeared a few times. The chain uses TRBV9 and TRBJ1-3; D gene uncertain. Looked up from germline, CDR1 is SGDLS and CDR2 is YYNGEE. The CDR3 has 12 amino acids. V lost 3 bases to trimming and J lost 4 bases, with 5 bases between them. CDR3 loop: CASSETGNTIYF. The CDR3, as DNA: TGTGCCAGCAGCGAAACAGGAAACACCATATATTTT.

The chain uses TRBV19 and TRBJ2-3; 7 bases line up with TRBD2. The germline V gene has CDR1 LNHDA and CDR2 SQIVND (reference sequence). Trimming took 8 bases from V and 0 from J; bases not matched to a gene: 5. The CDR3 sequence is 14 residues long. The CDR3 nucleotides are TGTGCCAGTGCTAGCGGAACTAGCACAGATACGCAGTATTTT. As protein: CASASGTSTDTQYF.

The table lists this clone with a few counts. The rearrangement links TRBV7-9 to TRBJ1-4; no reliable D call. V was clipped by 1 base and J by 5 bases, with 11 bases between them. This CDR3 is built from 15 residues. From germline, CDR1 is SEHNR and CDR2 FQNEAQ (reference sequence). The CDR3 region is CASSLGGAPNEKLFF. The CDR3 DNA sequence: TGTGCCAGCAGCTTAGGCGGCGCTCCGAATGAAAAACTGTTTTTT. Full variable domain (rest looked up from reference TRBV7-9 and TRBJ1-4): DTGVSQNPRHKITKRGQNVTFRCDPISEHNRLYWYRQTLGQGPEFLTYFQNEAQLEKSRLLSDRFSAERPKGSFSTLEIQRTEQGDSAMYLCASSLGGAPNEKLFFGSGTQLSVL.

The rearrangement links TRBV4-1 to TRBJ1-4, with D hard to call. Germline values: CDR1 MGHRA, CDR2 YSYEKL. This CDR3 spans 16 amino acids. V was clipped by 0 bases and J by 3 bases, with 11 bases between them. This CDR3 is CASSQDPPLPNEKLFF. Written as DNA, the CDR3 is TGCGCCAGCAGCCAAGATCCGCCTCTACCTAATGAAAAACTGTTTTTT.

The genes are TRBV4-2 and TRBJ1-4; no firm D call. The CDR3 contains 15 residues. Per germline, CDR1 LGHNA and CDR2 YNFKEQ. Trimming stripped 2 bases from V and 6 bases from J, with 13 bases between. This chain's CDR3 is CASSQSRSGDEKLFF. CDR3 nucleotide sequence: TGTGCCAGCAGCCAATCACGTTCGGGAGATGAAAAACTGTTTTTT.

The chain has TRBV5-1 and TRBJ1-2, with TRBD1 identical over 9 bases. Germline trimming cut 4 bases from V and 5 bases from J; bases unmatched to any gene: 3. The CDR3 spans 13 residues. Germline CDR1 reads SGHRS; CDR2 reads YFSETQ. DNA of the CDR3: TGCGCCAGCAGCCCTGACAGGGGGTATGGCTACACCTTC. It codes for CASSPDRGYGYTF.

The chain recombines TRBV6-6 with TRBJ2-7; tentative D call: TRBD2 (5 bases). V lost 8 bases and J lost 2, with 13 bases in between. From germline, CDR1 is MNHNY and CDR2 SVGAGI (reference sequence). This CDR3 comprises 13 residues. CDR3 sequence reads: CASSRGSAYEQYF. The CDR3 nucleotides read TGTGCCAGCTCACGGGGTAGCGCCTACGAGCAGTACTTC.

The chain carries TRBV19 and TRBJ1-2; D uncertain. Germline V lookup: CDR1 LNHDA, CDR2 SQIVND (reference sequence). CDR3 length: 13 residues. V lost 6 bases to trimming and J lost 0 bases, with 8 bases between them. The CDR3 loop reads CASRASSNYGYTF. The CDR3 region has the DNA TGTGCCAGTAGGGCCAGTTCTAACTATGGCTACACCTTC. The full variable domain, in which reference TRBV19 and TRBJ1-2 provide the parts outside the CDR3, is DGGITQSPKYLFRKEGQNVTLSCEQNLNHDAMYWYRQDPGQGLRLIYYSQIVNDFQKGDIAEGYSVSREKKESFPLTVTSAQKNPTAFYLCASRASSNYGYTFGSGTRLTVV.

V and J are TRBV10-3 and TRBJ1-2, with 8 bases aligning to TRBD1. This CDR3 comprises 13 residues. CDR1 is ENHRY and CDR2 is SYGVKD in the germline V gene. Germline trimming cut 4 bases from V and 3 bases from J; bases unmatched to any gene: 1. The CDR3 region is CAISAQGDYGYTF. DNA for the CDR3: TGTGCCATCAGTGCACAGGGGGACTATGGCTACACCTTC.

V usage is TRBV5-1 and J usage is TRBJ2-5; 9 bases are a match to TRBD2. Gene TRBJ2-7 matches the end of the DNA better, so the J call may be wrong. The CDR3 length is 13 residues. Germline V CDR1 and CDR2: SGHRS, YFSETQ. As DNA, the CDR3 is TGCGCCAGCAGCCTGCTAGCGGGAAGCGAGCAGTACTTC. Its protein is CASSLLAGSEQYF.

This clone has just one count. The chain recombines TRBV9 with TRBJ2-7; tentatively, D is TRBD2 (7 bases). The CDR3 has 14 residues. The ends were cut back, 4 bases at V and 4 bases at J, with 15 bases in the middle. Germline CDR1 SGDLS, CDR2 YYNGEE. The CDR3 coding sequence is TGTGCCAGCAGCATGGGGGGGCGAGGGTACGAGCAGTACTTC. It specifies CASSMGGRGYEQYF.

The chain couples TRBV9 to TRBJ2-1; a possible D gene is TRBD2 (7 bases). V shed 9 bases and J shed 5 bases, with 21 bases lying between them. Germline V gene sequence: CDR1 SGDLS, CDR2 YYNGEE. The CDR3 has 15 residues. For the CDR3, the DNA is TGTGCCACCCCCGGCGAGGGGGGGCCACACAATGAGCAGTTCTTC. This sequence encodes CATPGEGGPHNEQFF.

V gene TRBV7-2 combines with J gene TRBJ2-1, with TRBD1 as a possible D gene (6 bases). CDR3 size: 15 residues. Trimming took off 1 base at V and 6 bases at J, with 13 bases between the two ends. Germline V gene data show CDR1 as SGHTA and CDR2 as FQGNSA. The CDR3 nucleotides read TGTGCCAGCAGCTTAGAAGCAGGGGTGGGCAATGAGCAGTTCTTC. It encodes CASSLEAGVGNEQFF.

The V and J genes are TRBV5-1 and TRBJ2-1; weak D call: TRBD2 (6 bases). Germline assignment: CDR1 SGHRS and CDR2 YFSETQ. Trimming stripped 1 base from V and 5 bases from J, with 13 bases between. The CDR3 is made up of 15 amino acids. The CDR3, as DNA: TGCGCCAGCAGCTTGCTAGGTAGACTAGACAATGAGCAGTTCTTC. Residues: CASSLLGRLDNEQFF.

The rearrangement links TRBV2 to TRBJ2-3; D is unresolved. In germline, CDR1 is SNHLY, CDR2 FYNNEI. The CDR3 runs to 14 residues. V shed 5 bases and J shed 1 base, with 10 bases lying between them. The CDR3 DNA follows: TGTGCCAGCAGTCTGCGCCAGGGCACAGATACGCAGTATTTT. It codes for CASSLRQGTDTQYF.

The V call is TRBV6-5, the J call TRBJ2-3; D is unclear. The CDR3 is 16 residues long. The germline gives CDR1 MNHEY, CDR2 SVGAGI. The V end lost 0 bases, the J end lost 2 bases, and 12 bases lay between the germline ends. DNA for the CDR3: TGTGCCAGCAGTTACTCCGAGGTATTGAACACAGATACGCAGTATTTT. As protein: CASSYSEVLNTDTQYF.